Here is one TCR beta chain with its context. The data are from a study of blood T cell repertoires in COVID-19. Overall study context: Acute-phase and convalescent COVID-19 samples originated in the United States, Italy and Spain.

Original analysis: Nucleated cell number was recorded as an estimate derived from reference gene primer amplification. This table comes from immunoSEQ multiplex PCR, and its TCRdb copy is limited to in-frame clones, with some not included. For V, J and clone size, that table is used; D and trimming come from the DNA. This sample has around 160,000 clones, with roughly four fifths found just once. The source material was peripheral blood. This receptor was taken from an elderly woman with acute or convalescent COVID-19.

DNA for the CDR3: TGCGCCAGCAGTCAGGGAGGTACCAACTATGGCTACACCTTC. Its protein is CASSQGGTNYGYTF. V gene TRBV23-1 combines with J gene TRBJ1-2, with unresolved D. TRBV23-1 is an ORF, and what it does is uncertain. This CDR3 has 14 amino acids. V lost 3 bases and J 2 bases, leaving 10 bases between the germline ends.